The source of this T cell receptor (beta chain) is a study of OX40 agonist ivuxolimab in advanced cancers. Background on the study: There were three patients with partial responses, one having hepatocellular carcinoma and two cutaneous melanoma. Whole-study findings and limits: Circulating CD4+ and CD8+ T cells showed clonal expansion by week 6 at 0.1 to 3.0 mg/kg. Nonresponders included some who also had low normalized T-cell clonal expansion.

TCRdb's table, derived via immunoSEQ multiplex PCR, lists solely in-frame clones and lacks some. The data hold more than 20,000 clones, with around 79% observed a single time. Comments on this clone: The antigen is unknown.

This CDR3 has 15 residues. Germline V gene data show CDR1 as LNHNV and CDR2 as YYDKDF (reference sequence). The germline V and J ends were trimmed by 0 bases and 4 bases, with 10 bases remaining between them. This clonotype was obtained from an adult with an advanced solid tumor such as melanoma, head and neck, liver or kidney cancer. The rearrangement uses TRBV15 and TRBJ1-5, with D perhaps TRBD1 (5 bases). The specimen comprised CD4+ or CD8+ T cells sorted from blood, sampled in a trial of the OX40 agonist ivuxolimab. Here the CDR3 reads CATSRDRAPNQPQHF. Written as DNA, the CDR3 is TGTGCCACCAGCAGAGACAGGGCACCAAATCAGCCCCAGCATTTT.